The 26 T cell receptor beta chains given below trace back to one sample, sequenced in a study of tumor-infiltrating lymphocytes in primary liver carcinoma. A primer matching the constant region was used to make TCR beta cDNA from around 460 ng of total RNA. ARM-PCR was slightly modified, and three nested multiplex PCR rounds with it gave rise to the TCR beta libraries. The study ran its first two PCR rounds for roughly 11 cycles each, using TRBV1-TRBV30 forward primers and a C-beta reverse primer. A single record per CDR3 protein comes from TCRdb applying MiXCR to the multiplex PCR reads. This table has approximately 22,000 distinct CDR3 sequences, approximately 70% appearing once. Total RNA and DNA came together from around 20-30 mg of bulk tissue without cell sorting. The sequenced sample consisted of liver tumor tissue from sampling region 1. The subset here: tumor region T1, superior pole. Source of these receptors: a man between 35 and 55 years old with primary liver carcinoma and hepatitis B virus infection.

To note about this clonotype: A junction boundary mismatches the germline segment, possibly from a read error. The V gene is TRBV5-5, the J gene TRBJ1-4; TRBD1 might be the D (6 bases). Germline V CDR1 and CDR2: SGHKS, YYEKEE (reference sequence). The CDR3 totals 16 residues. CDR3 region: CVSSLDRSATNEKLFF. The CDR3 nucleotides read TGTGTCAGCAGCTTAGACAGGTCGGCGACTAATGAAAAACTGTTTTTT.

Concerning this clonotype: The junction does not match germline at one end; this may be a read error. The gene calls are TRBV28 and TRBJ2-7; D gene uncertain. The CDR3 loop spans 11 amino acids. Germline assignment: CDR1 MDHEN and CDR2 SYDVKM. In DNA, the CDR3 is TGTGTCAGCAGCAGGATCTACGAGCAATACTTC. Translated: CVSSRIYEQYF.

In the case of this clonotype: The conserved final phenylalanine or tryptophan is absent from the CDR3, which likely points to a read error. The gene calls are TRBV6-5 and TRBJ2-7; TRBD1 agrees at 7 bases. The germline CDR1 and CDR2 sequences are MNHEY and SVGAGI. The CDR3 spans 13 residues. The DNA for the CDR3 is TGTGTCAGCATGATAAAGGGGGCCGGCGAGCAGTACATC. Translated: CVSMIKGAGEQYI.

Concerning this clonotype: An end of the junction does not agree with germline; a read error may underlie this. The chain is built from TRBV11-2 and TRBJ2-7, with 9 positions matching TRBD1. The CDR3 covers 15 residues. Germline values: CDR1 SGHAT, CDR2 FQNNGV. The CDR3 loop reads CTSSQGTGRTYKQYF. The CDR3 coding sequence is TGTACCAGCAGCCAAGGGACAGGGAGGACCTACAAGCAGTACTTC.

J is TRBJ2-3 and V is TRBV11-2; D remains ambiguous. V was clipped by 7 bases and J by 15 bases, with 20 bases between them. CDR1 SGHAT and CDR2 FQNNGV come from the germline V gene. The CDR3 is 12 residues long. The CDR3 DNA sequence: TGTGCCAGCATCGCCAGCACAGATACGCTATATTTT. Residues: CASIASTDTLYF. The whole variable domain, remainder taken from reference TRBV11-2 and TRBJ2-3, is EAGVAQSPRYKIIEKRQSVAFWCNPISGHATLYWYQQILGQGPKLLIQFQNNGVVDDSQLPKDRFSAERLKGVDSTLKIQPAKLEDSAVYLCASIASTDTLYFGPGTRLTVL.

This clonotype was counted at least ten times. This chain joins TRBV7-6 and TRBJ2-1; 11 bases align to TRBD2. Looked up from germline, CDR1 is SGHVS and CDR2 is FNYEAQ. The CDR3 extends over 16 amino acids. Losses at the gene ends were 5 bases for V and 8 bases for J; bases not matched to a gene: 11. CDR3 nucleotides: TGTGCCAGCAGCAGGTTAGCGGGAGGGACTATCCATGAGCAGTTCTTC. It yields the protein CASSRLAGGTIHEQFF.

Points on this clonotype: Compared with germline, one end of the junction differs, possibly owing to a read error. The chain links TRBV29-1 to TRBJ2-7, with D perhaps matching TRBD1 (5 bases). Gene TRBJ2-1 matches the end of the DNA better, so the J call may be wrong. This CDR3 has 11 residues. Germline V gene sequence: CDR1 SQVTM, CDR2 ANQGSEA. CDR3 in DNA: TGTAGCACCAGGGTAGTGGACGAGCAGTTCTTC. It translates to CSTRVVDEQFF.

Details on this clonotype: A much larger clone sits a single nucleotide away, making a read error possible. The conserved phenylalanine or tryptophan is not found at the CDR3 terminus, so this likely reflects a read error. The chain uses TRBV11-2 and TRBJ1-4; D gene uncertain. Trimming left V 3 bases short and J 2 bases short, with 7 bases between. Germline values: CDR1 SGHAT, CDR2 FQNNGV. CDR3 length: 14 amino acids. As DNA, the CDR3 is TGTGCCAGCAGCTTTATAGGGACTAATGAAAAACTGTTTCTT. It is translated as CASSFIGTNEKLFL.

Concerning this clonotype itself: An end of the junction does not agree with germline; a read error may underlie this. The chain is built from TRBV12-3 or TRBV12-4 and TRBJ2-7; 12 nucleotides align to TRBD1. The CDR3 loop spans 15 amino acids. CDR3 bases: TGTGCCAGTAGTATGGGGACAGGGGGCTCCTACAAGCAGTACTTC. This encodes CASSMGTGGSYKQYF.

This clonotype was seen a handful of times. The chain is built from TRBV11-2 and TRBJ2-1; D ambiguous. V lost 0 bases and J 8 bases, leaving 17 bases between the germline ends. CDR3 length equals 16 residues. Per the germline V gene, CDR1 is SGHAT and CDR2 is FQNNGV. Here the CDR3 DNA reads TGTGCCAGCAGCTTAGAGTTGGTTGTTAACTATGATGAGCAGTTCTTC. It encodes CASSLELVVNYDEQFF.

In the case of this clonotype: Germline is not matched at one junction end, which may reflect a read error. This chain uses TRBV11-2 with TRBJ2-3; D uncertain. The CDR3 consists of 16 residues. CDR1 is SGHAT, CDR2 FQNNGV, per germline. This chain's CDR3 is CISSRQPINPIDRQYF. The CDR3 DNA sequence: TGTATCAGCAGCCGACAACCCATCAACCCCATAGATAGGCAGTATTTT.

A single count supports this clonotype. A clone one base away is much larger, so this may be a read error. This chain connects TRBV7-8 to TRBJ1-2; TRBD1 might be the D (6 bases). The CDR3 runs 16 residues. The V gene's germline CDR1 is SGHVS and CDR2 FQNEAQ. V lost 4 bases, J lost 0 bases, and 15 bases lay in between. CDR3 in DNA: TGTGCCAGCAGCTCAGTAGGGGGGCAAGCTAACTATGGCTACACCTTC. As protein: CASSSVGGQANYGYTF.

As for this clonotype: One end of the junction varies from germline; a read error may be responsible. The J gene is TRBJ1-5, the V gene TRBV5-1; 8 nucleotides line up with TRBD1. The DNA end favors TRBJ2-3, so the J call may be wrong. Germline V gene lookup returns CDR1 SGHRS and CDR2 YFSETQ. CDR3 length: 17 amino acids. Here the CDR3 DNA reads TGCGCTAGCAGCCCGGGACAGGATGGGTTGGGCAATCAGCCCCAGTATTTT. Protein: CASSPGQDGLGNQPQYF.

A note on this clonotype: The CDR3 does not end in the conserved phenylalanine or tryptophan, so this is likely a read error. V is TRBV11-2 and J is TRBJ2-7, with a weak D call TRBD2 (6 bases). Germline V lookup: CDR1 SGHAT, CDR2 FQNNGV. The germline V and J ends were trimmed by 7 bases and 6 bases, with 16 bases remaining between them. The CDR3 has 13 residues. The chain's CDR3 is CASIFGGDSEQYS. Here the CDR3 DNA reads TGTGCCAGCATCTTCGGAGGGGATAGCGAGCAGTACTCC.

To note about this clonotype: The final CDR3 position lacks the conserved phenylalanine or tryptophan, pointing to a likely read error. The rearrangement uses TRBV6-6 and TRBJ2-7; D may match TRBD1 or TRBD2 (6 bases each). The V gene's germline CDR1 is MNHNY and CDR2 SVGAGI (reference sequence). This CDR3 comprises 16 residues. CDR3 in amino acids: CASSYVRRGVTYEQYI. CDR3 nucleotide sequence: TGTGCCAGTAGTTACGTACGAAGGGGGGTTACCTACGAGCAGTACATC.

On this clonotype: This may be a read error: a much more frequent sequence differs by one nucleotide. The chain employs TRBV6-5 and TRBJ2-7; D is possibly TRBD1 or TRBD2 (5 bases each). CDR3 length: 15 amino acids. CDR1 is MNHEY, CDR2 SVGAGI, per germline. V dropped 5 bases and J dropped 1 base, with 15 bases sitting between them. CDR3 amino acids: CASSQTRDGSYEQYF. CDR3 nucleotides: TGTGCCAGCAGTCAAACTAGGGACGGTTCCTACGAGCAGTACTTC.

Remarks on this clonotype: This likely comes from a read error, as the CDR3 has no conserved phenylalanine or tryptophan at its end. The chain couples TRBV2 to TRBJ2-7; D is uncertain. The CDR3 has 15 residues. Germline CDR1 and CDR2: SNHLY and FYNNEI. Written as DNA, the CDR3 is TGTGCCAGCGGTGAGAATAGGGCGGTCTCCTACGAGCAGTACCTC. It specifies CASGENRAVSYEQYL.

A remark on this clonotype: A junction end diverges from the germline sequence, so it may reflect a read error. The chain combines TRBV6-2 or TRBV6-3 with TRBJ2-7, with TRBD1 as a possible D gene (6 bases). Germline CDR1 is MNHEY and CDR2 is SVGEGT. The CDR3 consists of 14 residues. In DNA form, the CDR3 reads TGTGTCAGCAGTCCGCAACAGGGATCCTACGAGCAGTACTTC. Its translation: CVSSPQQGSYEQYF.

Notes on this clonotype: The germline gene is not matched at one end of the junction; a read error may be the cause. V gene TRBV11-2 combines with J gene TRBJ1-4; D ambiguous. There are 16 residues in the CDR3. In germline, CDR1 is SGHAT, CDR2 FQNNGV. The CDR3 region has the DNA TGTGCCAGCAGCAAGACTCCAGGAGATTCAAATGCAAAACTGTTTTTT. This gives the protein CASSKTPGDSNAKLFF. Full variable domain (rest looked up from reference TRBV11-2 and TRBJ1-4): EAGVAQSPRYKIIEKRQSVAFWCNPISGHATLYWYQQILGQGPKLLIQFQNNGVVDDSQLPKDRFSAERLKGVDSTLKIQPAKLEDSAVYLCASSKTPGDSNAKLFFGSGTQLSVL.

The rearrangement uses TRBV5-1 and TRBJ2-7; 7 bases fit TRBD1. Germline CDR1 SGHRS, CDR2 YFSETQ. The CDR3 totals 18 residues. Losses at the gene ends were 0 bases for V and 4 bases for J; bases not matched to a gene: 16. CDR3 in DNA: TGCGCCAGCAGCTTGGTTGGCGGTGGCGTGGGACAGTCATACGAGCAGTACTTC. This translates into CASSLVGGGVGQSYEQYF.

This clonotype was recorded a few times. A read error is likely, as this CDR3 ends without the conserved phenylalanine or tryptophan. The limits of the CDR3 on the DNA are not certain, so only TCRdb's listed CDR3 is given. V and J are TRBV6-1 and TRBJ2-7; TRBD2 is the table's D call and was not checked against the DNA. The germline gives CDR1 MNHNS, CDR2 SASEGT. The CDR3 spans 13 residues, counting both ends. CDR3 residues: CASNPIAGNEQYL.

The rearrangement joins TRBV11-2 to TRBJ2-1; D remains unclear. Germline loops: CDR1 SGHAT, CDR2 FQNNGV. This CDR3 has 14 residues. CDR3 sequence: CISCLYRLVSEQFF. The CDR3 DNA reads TGTATCAGCTGCTTATACCGGCTAGTTAGTGAGCAGTTCTTC.

About this clonotype: The conserved closing phenylalanine or tryptophan is absent in this CDR3, likely reflecting a read error. The chain couples TRBV4-2 to TRBJ1-1; TRBD1 matches at 8 bases. Looked up from germline, CDR1 is LGHNA and CDR2 is YNFKEQ. The CDR3 is 17 residues long. CDR3 sequence reads: CASSQEYGQGFWTEAFI. CDR3 DNA sequence: TGCGCAAGCAGCCAAGAGTACGGACAGGGTTTTTGGACTGAAGCTTTCATT.

Worth noting for this clonotype: At one end the junction does not follow the germline gene, possibly because of a read error. The chain employs TRBV5-1 and TRBJ2-1; 10 bases align to TRBD2. The CDR3 is 17 residues long. The germline V gene encodes CDR1 SGHRS and CDR2 YFSETQ. The CDR3 protein is CASSSPLAGVFYDEQFF. DNA for the CDR3: TGTGCCAGCAGCAGCCCTCTAGCGGGAGTCTTCTACGATGAGCAGTTCTTC.

The gene calls are TRBV11-2 and TRBJ2-3; possibly TRBD2 for D (6 bases). V lost 6 bases, J lost 11 bases, and 30 bases lay in between. This CDR3 has 17 residues. Germline V gene lookup returns CDR1 SGHAT and CDR2 FQNNGV. The CDR3 nucleotides read TGTGCCAGCAGGGCAAGACGTGGAGGGAAGGCCACAGAAATGCAGTATTTT. It is translated as CASRARRGGKATEMQYF.

A remark on this clonotype: A read error may account for a junction end that differs from germline. The V and J genes are TRBV6-5 and TRBJ2-6; TRBD1 or TRBD2 may be the D gene (5 bases each). The CDR3 totals 14 residues. Germline CDR1 reads MNHEY; CDR2 reads SVGAGI. CDR3 amino acids: CASSQDSGTNILTF. The CDR3 bases are TGTGCCAGCAGTCAAGACTCTGGGACCAACATCCTAACTTTC.